This passage covers 24 T cell receptor beta chains from one sample sequenced in a study of blood T cells in healthy people across ages. Sample-barcoded 5' priming and a J-beta primer mix drove a second PCR of about 6 to 12 cycles. TCRdb recomputed calls from the 5' RACE reads with MiXCR, one row per CDR3 protein. The sample lists roughly 1,500,000 distinct CDR3 sequences; about 40% were seen once. Sequencing input: blood. All receptors derive from a woman aged 18-29 years in good health.

This sequence joins TRBV9 and TRBJ1-2, with a tentative D call TRBD1 (6 bases). The CDR3 is 12 amino acids. The ends were cut back, 7 bases at V and 4 bases at J, with 11 bases in the middle. Germline CDR1 SGDLS, CDR2 YYNGEE. The CDR3 here is CASQRGTYGYTF. Written as DNA, the CDR3 is TGTGCCAGCCAAAGGGGGACCTATGGCTACACCTTC.

This clonotype was seen more than once but under ten times. The chain recombines TRBV6-6 with TRBJ1-2, with unresolved D. Germline V gene data show CDR1 as MNHNY and CDR2 as SVGAGI (reference sequence). V was cut by 5 bases and J by 4 bases, with 14 bases left in between. The CDR3 has 14 amino acids. Here the CDR3 DNA reads TGTGCCAGCAGTCGTACGGACGGCCCCTATGGCTACACCTTC. It yields the protein CASSRTDGPYGYTF.

V gene TRBV12-3 or TRBV12-4 combines with J gene TRBJ1-2, with TRBD1 matching 7 bases. Unmatched junction bases numbered 10, after V lost 9 bases and J lost 3 bases. This CDR3 spans 14 amino acids. DNA of the CDR3: TGTGCCAGTACGCAACCCGGGACAGACTATGGCTACACCTTC. It translates to CASTQPGTDYGYTF.

The V and J genes are TRBV27 and TRBJ2-1, with 8 bases fitting TRBD2. The V gene end was trimmed by 5 bases and the J gene end by 8 bases; junction bases not matched to a gene: 11. The CDR3 consists of 15 residues. Germline CDR1 reads MNHEY; CDR2 reads SMNVEV (reference sequence). The CDR3, as DNA: TGTGCCAGCAGTCCGTACGCCGGGACTAGATATGAGCAGTTCTTC. It codes for CASSPYAGTRYEQFF.

Comments on this clonotype: One junction end does not reproduce the germline sequence, and a read error may be involved. The chain combines TRBV11-2 with TRBJ2-7; 7 bases are shared with TRBD2. The CDR3 runs to 14 residues. The germline V gene has CDR1 SGHAT and CDR2 FQNNGV. The CDR3 DNA follows: TGTGCCAGCAGCGTAGATTTGGGGAGGGTCGAGCAGTACTTC. This sequence encodes CASSVDLGRVEQYF.

This clonotype was seen more than once but under ten times. V usage is TRBV6-2 or TRBV6-3 and J usage is TRBJ1-2; D is uncertain. The ends were cut back, 4 bases at V and 8 bases at J, with 8 bases in the middle. CDR1 and CDR2 (germline): MNHEY, SVGEGT. CDR3 length: 11 amino acids. The CDR3 DNA sequence: TGTGCCAGCAGTTCAATGGTCGGCTACACCTTC. Protein: CASSSMVGYTF.

With respect to this clonotype: A much larger clone differs by one base, so this may be a read error. CDR3 nucleotides: TGTGTCAGCAGTCTTTACCCTAACAATGAGCAGTTCTTC. This translates into CVSSLYPNNEQFF. This chain links TRBV6-5 with TRBJ2-1; D is uncertain. The CDR3 spans 13 residues. Germline CDR1 is MNHEY and CDR2 is SVGAGI.

The rearrangement joins TRBV10-3 to TRBJ2-7; 14 bases are a match to TRBD2. The CDR3 consists of 15 residues. Germline CDR1 and CDR2: ENHRY and SYGVKD. V shed 8 bases, J shed 7 bases, and the junction held 10 bases outside the gene matches. This chain's CDR3 is CAIAAGTSGSGEQYF. The DNA for the CDR3 is TGTGCCATCGCTGCCGGGACTAGCGGGAGTGGGGAGCAGTACTTC.

This clonotype has ten or more counts. The chain recombines TRBV29-1 with TRBJ1-2; no firm D call. V was trimmed by 3 bases and J by 1 base, leaving 3 bases between them. The CDR3 is 11 residues long. The germline gives CDR1 SQVTM, CDR2 ANQGSEA. The CDR3 DNA is TGCAGCGTTGAGGTTAACTATGGCTACACCTTC. This encodes CSVEVNYGYTF.

V and J are TRBV20-1 and TRBJ2-1; 12 bases fit TRBD2. V was clipped by 6 bases and J by 2 bases; unmatched bases: 8. Per germline, CDR1 DFQATT and CDR2 SNEGSKA (reference sequence). This CDR3 is built from 16 residues. The CDR3 coding sequence is TGCAGTGCCCCCCCCGCTAGCGGGGGGGCCTACAATGAGCAGTTCTTC. The encoded protein is CSAPPASGGAYNEQFF.

The chain recombines TRBV27 with TRBJ2-7, with no clear D. The germline V gene has CDR1 MNHEY and CDR2 SMNVEV (reference sequence). V dropped 3 bases and J dropped 3 bases, with 15 bases sitting between them. The CDR3 is 15 residues long. CDR3 nucleotides: TGTGCCAGCAGTTTCCTTGCCTTTGGGATCTACGAGCAGTACTTC. This gives the protein CASSFLAFGIYEQYF.

A few counts support this clonotype. CDR3 residues: CASSLRTSQETQYF. The DNA for the CDR3 is TGTGCCAGCAGCTTGAGGACTAGCCAGGAGACCCAGTACTTC. This sequence joins TRBV7-9 and TRBJ2-5, with 8 positions matching TRBD2. This CDR3 contains 14 residues. V shed 3 bases and J 5 bases; nucleotides not matched to a gene: 5. In germline, CDR1 is SEHNR, CDR2 FQNEAQ (reference sequence).

The J gene is TRBJ2-5, the V gene TRBV7-9, with D unclear. Trimming shortened V by 5 bases and J by 2 bases, and 15 bases separated the two germline ends. CDR1 and CDR2 (germline): SEHNR, FQNEAQ (reference sequence). This CDR3 region has 15 residues. CDR3 region: CASSPRRPTQETQYF. For the CDR3, the DNA is TGTGCCAGCAGCCCCAGAAGACCCACTCAAGAGACCCAGTACTTC.

CDR3 coding DNA: TGTGCCAGCAGTGCCCTGGACAGAATTAATGGCTACACCTTC. Residues: CASSALDRINGYTF. The chain couples TRBV6-1 to TRBJ1-2; tentatively, D is TRBD1 (6 bases). The germline gives CDR1 MNHNS, CDR2 SASEGT. CDR3 length equals 14 residues. V gave up 4 bases and J gave up 6 bases, with 15 bases separating them.

J is TRBJ2-7 and V is TRBV7-2; D gene unclear. Germline V gene data show CDR1 as SGHTA and CDR2 as FQGNSA. The CDR3 is 14 amino acids. The germline V and J ends were trimmed by 0 bases and 3 bases, with 9 bases remaining between them. The CDR3: CASSLAVGNYEQYF. CDR3 in DNA: TGTGCCAGCAGCTTAGCGGTCGGTAACTACGAGCAGTACTTC.

The chain recombines TRBV4-2 with TRBJ1-5, with TRBD1 matching 7 bases. CDR1 LGHNA and CDR2 YNFKEQ come from the germline V gene. V shed 4 bases and J 3 bases; nucleotides not matched to a gene: 6. The CDR3 extends over 15 amino acids. CDR3 DNA sequence: TGTGCCAGCAGCCCAAGGACAGGTGTCAATCAGCCCCAGCATTTT. Its protein is CASSPRTGVNQPQHF.

This clonotype was counted between two and nine times. V usage is TRBV5-1 and J usage is TRBJ2-1, with D unclear. Germline V gene lookup returns CDR1 SGHRS and CDR2 YFSETQ. The CDR3 is 16 amino acids. Trimming shortened V by 1 base and J by 7 bases, and 18 bases separated the two germline ends. The CDR3 loop reads CASSLIRDTSFNEQFF. In nucleotides, the CDR3 is TGCGCCAGCAGCTTGATTAGGGATACTTCGTTTAATGAGCAGTTCTTC.

This chain uses TRBV4-1 with TRBJ2-3; 8 positions match TRBD1. This CDR3 is 15 amino acids long. Per the germline V gene, CDR1 is MGHRA and CDR2 is YSYEKL. The junction had 6 bases not matched to a gene; V was cut back by 3 bases and J by 4 bases. The CDR3 DNA reads as TGCGCCAGCAGCCACCCGGACAGGGTGCCAGATACGCAGTATTTT. Amino acids: CASSHPDRVPDTQYF.

This clonotype was counted a few times. V gene TRBV5-1 combines with J gene TRBJ2-3, with a weak D call TRBD1 (5 bases). CDR1 and CDR2 (germline): SGHRS, YFSETQ. The CDR3 contains 13 residues. The V and J ends lost 7 bases and 4 bases respectively, with 13 bases between them. CDR3 residues: CASHEGAADTQYF. The CDR3 DNA sequence: TGCGCCAGCCACGAAGGGGCCGCAGATACGCAGTATTTT.

The genes are TRBV27 and TRBJ1-2, with 8 bases identical to TRBD1. The length of the CDR3 is 15 residues. Looked up from germline, CDR1 is MNHEY and CDR2 is SMNVEV (reference sequence). Trimming at V came to 5 bases and at J to 4 bases, leaving 9 bases not matched to a gene. CDR3 nucleotides: TGTGCCAGCAGTCCAACCCCCAGGGGGCCCTATGGCTACACCTTC. Protein: CASSPTPRGPYGYTF.

This clonotype showed up just a few times. V is TRBV5-5 and J is TRBJ2-2; 7 bases are a match to TRBD1. V lost 1 base to trimming and J lost 8 bases; unmatched junction nucleotides: 5. CDR1 is SGHKS, CDR2 YYEKEE, per germline (reference sequence). This CDR3 spans 14 amino acids. The DNA of the CDR3 is TGTGCCAGCAGCTTGTACAGGGGCTCGGGGGAGCTGTTTTTT. This codes for CASSLYRGSGELFF.

This clonotype was seen repeatedly, ten times or more. The chain couples TRBV29-1 to TRBJ2-7; 7 bases match TRBD1. CDR3 length: 22 amino acids. Looked up from germline, CDR1 is SQVTM and CDR2 is ANQGSEA. V trimming: 0 bases; J trimming: 3 bases; junction bases outside the gene matches: 29. The CDR3 nucleotides are TGCAGCGTTGAAGAGTTGGGATTTCGAGGGGGCGAATGTCACCAAACTAACTACGAGCAGTACTTC. Protein product: CSVEELGFRGGECHQTNYEQYF.

This clonotype was picked up a small number of times. This chain joins TRBV25-1 and TRBJ2-3; TRBD2 matches 12 bases. The V and J ends lost 5 bases and 0 bases, in that order; junction bases with no gene match: 6. The germline V gene has CDR1 MGHDK and CDR2 SYGVNS. CDR3 length equals 17 residues. CDR3 coding DNA: TGTGCCAGCAGTCCGCTAGCGGGGGGGCCTAGCACAGATACGCAGTATTTT. Its protein is CASSPLAGGPSTDTQYF. The entire variable domain, with the rest obtained from reference TRBV25-1 and TRBJ2-3, is as follows: EADIYQTPRYLVIGTGKKITLECSQTMGHDKMYWYQQDPGMELHLIHYSYGVNSTEKGDLSSESTVSRIRTEHFPLTLESARPSHTSQYLCASSPLAGGPSTDTQYFGPGTRLTVL.

The V call is TRBV7-9, the J call TRBJ2-5; D not certain. Between the trimmed V and J ends, which lost 5 bases and 3 bases, there was a span of 10 bases. CDR1 is SEHNR, CDR2 FQNEAQ, per germline (reference sequence). There are 13 residues in the CDR3. The CDR3: CASSPDQKETQYF. In nucleotides, the CDR3 is TGTGCCAGCAGCCCGGACCAAAAAGAGACCCAGTACTTC.